This passage covers 28 T cell receptor beta chains from one sample sequenced in a study of blood T cell repertoires in COVID-19. Method: immunoSEQ multiplex PCR; TCRdb's copy keeps in-frame clones and lacks some. The sample has about 140,000 clones, 86% seen once. Sequenced: peripheral blood. These receptors were taken from a woman aged 55-69 years with acute or convalescent COVID-19.

V and J are TRBV9 and TRBJ2-1; 7 nucleotides match TRBD2. This CDR3 region has 14 residues. The junction had 10 bases not matched to a gene; V was cut back by 5 bases and J by 8 bases. Germline-derived CDR1 and CDR2 are SGDLS and YYNGEE. The CDR3 region has the DNA TGTGCCAGCAGTCCCCCCTCGGGGGGTCATGAGCAGTTCTTC. Amino acid sequence: CASSPPSGGHEQFF.

The chain carries TRBV27 and TRBJ2-7; maybe TRBD1 (6 bases). This CDR3 has 13 residues. The ends were cut back, 2 bases at V and 3 bases at J, with 8 bases in the middle. Germline CDR1 reads MNHEY; CDR2 reads SMNVEV (reference sequence). This CDR3 reads CASSLTGFYEQYF. The CDR3 nucleotides are TGTGCCAGCAGTTTAACAGGGTTCTACGAGCAGTACTTC.

This chain uses TRBV9 with TRBJ2-5; TRBD2 is a possible D gene (5 bases). The germline V gene has CDR1 SGDLS and CDR2 YYNGEE. The V end lost 4 bases, the J end lost 2 bases, and 18 bases lay between the germline ends. This CDR3 contains 16 residues. CDR3 protein: CASSTTPGRGQETQYF. As DNA, the CDR3 is TGTGCCAGCAGCACCACCCCGGGTCGGGGACAAGAGACCCAGTACTTC. Complete variable domain (other parts from reference TRBV9 and TRBJ2-5): DSGVTQTPKHLITATGQRVTLRCSPRSGDLSVYWYQQSLDQGLQFLIQYYNGEERAKGNILERFSAQQFPDLHSELNLSSLELGDSALYFCASSTTPGRGQETQYFGPGTRLLVL.

The V and J genes are TRBV30 and TRBJ2-7, with D perhaps matching TRBD2 (6 bases). Germline V gene data show CDR1 as GTSNPN and CDR2 as SVGIG (reference sequence). The V gene lost 0 bases and the J gene lost 0 bases, with 9 bases spanning the gap. This CDR3 is built from 14 residues. Written as DNA, the CDR3 is TGTGCCTGGAGTGTAGGACTAACCTCCTACGAGCAGTACTTC. Amino acid sequence: CAWSVGLTSYEQYF. Complete variable domain (other parts from reference TRBV30 and TRBJ2-7): SQTIHQWPATLVQPVGSPLSLECTVEGTSNPNLYWYRQAAGRGLQLLFYSVGIGQISSEVPQNLSASRPQDRQFILSSKKLLLSDSGFYLCAWSVGLTSYEQYFGPGTRLTVT.

This clone has only a few counts. V gene TRBV5-1 combines with J gene TRBJ2-1; D is perhaps TRBD2 (7 bases). The V gene's germline CDR1 is SGHRS and CDR2 YFSETQ. Trimming pared 0 bases from V and 8 bases from J, leaving 15 bases between. The CDR3 is 15 amino acids. The CDR3 nucleotides read TGCGCCAGCAGCTTGGGCGGGGGCCCCCTCCATGAGCAGTTCTTC. It encodes CASSLGGGPLHEQFF.

The chain employs TRBV9 and TRBJ1-2, with 7 bases lining up with TRBD1. The CDR3 covers 14 residues. Per the germline V gene, CDR1 is SGDLS and CDR2 is YYNGEE. The V and J ends lost 3 bases and 7 bases, in that order; junction bases with no gene match: 9. The CDR3 loop reads CASSGQGAPGGYTF. For the CDR3, the DNA is TGTGCCAGCAGCGGACAGGGAGCCCCGGGTGGCTACACCTTC.

The chain recombines TRBV2 with TRBJ1-6, with 8 bases that match TRBD1. Germline CDR1 and CDR2: SNHLY and FYNNEI. The J segment lost 7 bases and the V segment lost 6 bases, leaving 5 bases of the junction unmatched. CDR3 size: 14 residues. CDR3 nucleotides: TGTGCCAGCAGAGGTGGACAGGGAAATTCACCCCTCCACTTT. This encodes CASRGGQGNSPLHF. Full variable domain (remainder filled in from reference TRBV2 and TRBJ1-6): EPEVTQTPSHQVTQMGQEVILRCVPISNHLYFYWYRQILGQKVEFLVSFYNNEISEKSEIFDDQFSVERPDGSNFTLKIRSTKLEDSAMYFCASRGGQGNSPLHFGNGTRLTVT.

The V call is TRBV30, the J call TRBJ1-2; D possibly corresponds to TRBD1 (6 bases). This CDR3 comprises 14 residues. Deletions cut 0 bases from V and 5 bases from J, with 13 bases between. Germline CDR1 reads GTSNPN; CDR2 reads SVGIG (reference sequence). This chain's CDR3 is CAWSVLAGEYGYTF. CDR3 nucleotides: TGTGCCTGGAGTGTACTCGCAGGGGAATATGGCTACACCTTC.

This clone has a count of ten or more. The V call is TRBV11-2, the J call TRBJ2-1; 8 bases line up with TRBD2. The CDR3 contains 15 residues. The germline CDR1 and CDR2 sequences are SGHAT and FQNNGV. Losses at the gene ends were 8 bases for V and 5 bases for J; bases not matched to a gene: 11. The CDR3 loop is CASGLPGGAHNEQFF. The CDR3 DNA follows: TGTGCCAGCGGATTACCCGGGGGGGCGCACAATGAGCAGTTCTTC. Together with reference TRBV11-2 and TRBJ2-1, the CDR3 gives the full variable domain: EAGVAQSPRYKIIEKRQSVAFWCNPISGHATLYWYQQILGQGPKLLIQFQNNGVVDDSQLPKDRFSAERLKGVDSTLKIQPAKLEDSAVYLCASGLPGGAHNEQFFGPGTRLTVL.

The chain uses TRBV6-6 and TRBJ2-3; weak D call: TRBD1 (6 bases). Trimming took 2 bases from V and 6 from J, leaving 15 bases between them. This CDR3 comprises 15 residues. CDR1 and CDR2 (germline): MNHNY, SVGAGI (reference sequence). The CDR3 DNA reads as TGTGCCAGCAGTTACGGACAGTGGATGTCGGATACGCAGTATTTT. As protein: CASSYGQWMSDTQYF.

The chain recombines TRBV25-1 with TRBJ1-1; D perhaps matches TRBD1 (6 bases). Looked up from germline, CDR1 is MGHDK and CDR2 is SYGVNS. The V and J ends lost 4 bases and 1 base respectively, with 13 bases between them. The CDR3 contains 15 residues. The CDR3 loop reads CASSGAGTPNTEAFF. The CDR3 DNA is TGTGCCAGCAGTGGGGCCGGGACACCGAACACTGAAGCTTTCTTT.

V usage is TRBV27 and J usage is TRBJ2-7; 7 bases are shared with TRBD1. Per the germline V gene, CDR1 is MNHEY and CDR2 is SMNVEV (reference sequence). V dropped 11 bases and J dropped 2; count of bases not matched to a gene: 9. This CDR3 has 13 amino acids. The CDR3, as DNA: TGTGCCTGTAGGGGGCGAGGAACCTACGAGCAGTACTTC. It codes for CACRGRGTYEQYF.

J is TRBJ2-7 and V is TRBV3-1 (or the pseudogene TRBV3-2); D is undetermined. V dropped 4 bases and J dropped 3 bases, with 7 bases sitting between them. The germline CDR1 and CDR2 sequences are LGHDT and YNNKEL (reference sequence). The CDR3 contains 12 residues. The chain's CDR3 is CASSPSGYEQYF. In nucleotides, the CDR3 is TGTGCCAGCAGCCCGTCCGGCTACGAGCAGTACTTC.

CDR3 protein: CASTRAHGTDTQYF. CDR3 bases: TGTGCCAGCACCAGGGCCCATGGAACAGATACGCAGTATTTT. J is TRBJ2-3 and V is TRBV2, with D possibly TRBD1 on 5 matching bases. The CDR3 totals 14 residues. V was clipped by 7 bases and J by 3 bases, with 14 bases between them. Per the germline V gene, CDR1 is SNHLY and CDR2 is FYNNEI.

J is TRBJ1-2 and V is TRBV28; D unresolved. Trimming shortened V by 3 bases and J by 6 bases, and 8 bases separated the two germline ends. This CDR3 comprises 12 residues. The V gene's germline CDR1 is MDHEN and CDR2 SYDVKM. The CDR3 DNA reads as TGTGCCAGCAGTTTCGATAGAAATGGCTACACCTTC. This gives the protein CASSFDRNGYTF.

The genes are TRBV19 and TRBJ1-6, with 7 bases identical to TRBD1. Germline CDR1 reads LNHDA; CDR2 reads SQIVND (reference sequence). The V and J ends lost 8 bases and 6 bases, in that order; junction bases with no gene match: 10. The CDR3 loop spans 15 amino acids. The CDR3 sequence: CASRRDRVPNSPLHF. In nucleotides, the CDR3 is TGTGCCAGTCGCCGGGACAGAGTACCTAATTCACCCCTCCACTTT.

The V and J genes are TRBV5-1 and TRBJ2-3; the D gene is possibly TRBD1 (6 bases). Germline CDR1 is SGHRS and CDR2 is YFSETQ. V shed 4 bases and J shed 1 base, with 13 bases lying between them. The CDR3 is 15 residues long. In DNA, the CDR3 is TGCGCCAGCAGCGCTTTACAGGGCCGCACAGATACGCAGTATTTT. The encoded protein is CASSALQGRTDTQYF.

This chain links TRBV6-5 with TRBJ2-5; 8 bases fit TRBD2. The CDR3 covers 13 residues. Losses at the gene ends were 7 bases for V and 7 bases for J; bases not matched to a gene: 8. Germline V gene data show CDR1 as MNHEY and CDR2 as SVGAGI. The CDR3 is CASTRGAVGTQYF. Here the CDR3 DNA reads TGTGCCAGCACGCGGGGGGCCGTGGGGACCCAGTACTTC.

As concerns this clone: The junction and the germline gene differ at one end; a read error may be behind it. The J gene is TRBJ2-5, the V gene TRBV7-7; 7 bases are shared with TRBD2. Germline CDR1 SSHAT, CDR2 FNYEAQ (reference sequence). The CDR3 loop spans 15 amino acids. The CDR3 nucleotides read TGTGCTAGCAGCTTAGGTCCCGGGGGGCAAGAGACCCAGTACTTC. This sequence encodes CASSLGPGGQETQYF. The full variable domain, its missing parts supplied by reference TRBV7-7 and TRBJ2-5, is GAGVSQSPRYKVTKRGQDVTLRCDPISSHATLYWYQQALGQGPEFLTYFNYEAQPDKSGLPSDRFSAERPEGSISTLTIQRTEQRDSAMYRCASSLGPGGQETQYFGPGTRLLVL.

This chain connects TRBV3-1 (or the pseudogene TRBV3-2) to TRBJ1-4; tentatively, D is TRBD1 (6 bases). There are 17 residues in the CDR3. Germline values: CDR1 LGHDT, CDR2 YNNKEL (reference sequence). V lost 1 base, J lost 1 base, and 13 bases lay in between. In nucleotides, the CDR3 is TGTGCCAGCAGCCAAGTGGGGGCGCATTTAACTAATGAAAAACTGTTTTTT. This encodes CASSQVGAHLTNEKLFF.

The V and J genes are TRBV24-1 and TRBJ1-2; D perhaps matches TRBD1 (5 bases). Germline-derived CDR1 and CDR2 are KGHDR and SFDVKD. Deletions cut 6 bases from V and 7 bases from J, with 14 bases between. The CDR3 sequence is 13 residues long. CDR3 loop: CATSKGAAGGYTF. In nucleotides, the CDR3 is TGTGCCACCAGTAAAGGGGCTGCAGGTGGCTACACCTTC.

This clone was seen only once. The rearrangement joins TRBV6-5 to TRBJ1-1; D is perhaps TRBD1 (5 bases). This CDR3 is built from 13 residues. Germline CDR1 and CDR2: MNHEY and SVGAGI. Deletions cut 5 bases from V and 4 bases from J, with 11 bases between. CDR3 in amino acids: CASSPTVSTEAFF. In DNA form, the CDR3 reads TGTGCCAGCAGTCCGACAGTAAGCACTGAAGCTTTCTTT.

CDR3 sequence reads: CASRGQGNQPQHF. CDR3 DNA sequence: TGTGCCAGCAGGGGACAGGGGAATCAGCCCCAGCATTTT. The V call is TRBV6-5, the J call TRBJ1-5; TRBD1 matches at 10 bases. V was clipped by 6 bases and J by 4 bases; unmatched bases: 0. The V gene's germline CDR1 is MNHEY and CDR2 SVGAGI. The CDR3 runs to 13 residues.

DNA of the CDR3: TGTGCCAGCAGTGGACTAGCGGGGAACCAAGAGACCCAGTACTTC. This encodes CASSGLAGNQETQYF. The J gene is TRBJ2-5, the V gene TRBV2, with 11 bases fitting TRBD2. CDR1 is SNHLY and CDR2 is FYNNEI in the germline V gene. V was clipped by 4 bases and J by 0 bases; unmatched bases: 1. The CDR3 loop spans 15 amino acids.

This clone was counted a single time. The genes are TRBV6-5 and TRBJ1-2, with 8 positions matching TRBD1. Germline assignment: CDR1 MNHEY and CDR2 SVGAGI. The CDR3 spans 15 residues. Germline trimming cut 6 bases from V and 8 bases from J; bases unmatched to any gene: 14. The DNA for the CDR3 is TGTGCCAGCAGCGACAGGACAGGGTCTCTATCGGGCTACACCTTC. The encoded protein is CASSDRTGSLSGYTF.

The chain employs TRBV19 and TRBJ2-1; D might be TRBD2 (5 bases). Trimming took off 5 bases at V and 2 bases at J, with 13 bases between the two ends. Germline CDR1 reads LNHDA; CDR2 reads SQIVND (reference sequence). This CDR3 spans 15 amino acids. CDR3 in DNA: TGTGCCAGTAGTCTGCAGACGGGGACCTACAATGAGCAGTTCTTC. Its protein product is CASSLQTGTYNEQFF.

The DNA for the CDR3 is TGTGCCAGCAGTTCCGGGACACTGCTCAACGAGCAGTACTTC. As protein: CASSSGTLLNEQYF. The chain is built from TRBV6-2 or TRBV6-3 and TRBJ2-7, with D maybe TRBD1 (6 bases). The V end was cut by 4 bases, the J end by 5 bases, with 15 bases between. This CDR3 is built from 14 residues. Germline loops: CDR1 MNHEY, CDR2 SVGEGT.

This clone was counted at least ten times. The chain is built from TRBV5-1 and TRBJ1-5; TRBD1 might be the D (6 bases). Trimming shortened V by 1 base and J by 5 bases, and 10 bases separated the two germline ends. The CDR3 extends over 14 amino acids. Germline V gene lookup returns CDR1 SGHRS and CDR2 YFSETQ. The CDR3 sequence: CASSLWAGDQPQHF. Written as DNA, the CDR3 is TGCGCCAGCAGCTTGTGGGCAGGGGATCAGCCCCAGCATTTT.